Listed below are T cell receptor beta chains from one sample, sequenced in a study of blood T cells in healthy people across ages. Each CDR3 protein gets one entry after TCRdb re-called the 5' RACE reads with MiXCR. The data show hundreds of thousands of distinct CDR3 sequences, under 25% seen once. Source material: blood. The receptors were sampled from a man between 65 and 85 years old in good health. The conserved cysteine and the conserved F or W are not part of the CDR3 here. Each record gives: CDR3 length, J gene, V gene, CDR3 protein.

14 TRBJ2-7 TRBV12-3/TRBV12-4 ASSPIASEAPYEQY
14 TRBJ2-2 TRBV5-1 ASSLRPTTNTGELF
14 TRBJ2-3 TRBV6-6 ASSSSGTSPWDTQY
13 TRBJ2-6 TRBV28 ASTFRDSGANVLT
13 TRBJ2-3 TRBV18 ASSPGQTDTDTQY
12 TRBJ1-2 TRBV25-1 ASSPGQGRYGYT
15 NA TRBV4-1 ASSQEGSTDLGGEQF
15 TRBJ2-7 TRBV4-1 ASSQFGSGTGTYEQY
16 TRBJ1-5 TRBV6-1 ASTLGGTEKGGNQPQH
13 TRBJ2-2 TRBV28 ASRNSQGLTGELF
14 TRBJ2-7 TRBV9 ASSPRQGASSYEQY
10 TRBJ2-1 TRBV6-2/TRBV6-3 ASSYDWNEQF
12 TRBJ2-7 TRBV2 ASSGAVISYEQY
14 NA TRBV20-1 SAEESGPTAYNEQF
10 NA TRBV2 ASRKGGYEQY
9 TRBJ2-5 TRBV10-3 AIQSGETQY
12 TRBJ2-4 TRBV18 ASSPGGTKNIQY
16 TRBJ2-1 TRBV5-1 ASSLRGALAGSYNEQF
13 TRBJ2-4 TRBV10-3 AISEQGTAKNIQY
14 TRBJ2-5 TRBV27 ASSLGGGTPMETQY
17 TRBJ2-3 TRBV11-2 ASSKGTSGSPGSTDTQY
11 TRBJ1-5 TRBV7-2 ASSSDRAQPQH
13 TRBJ2-4 TRBV15 ATSRDVGQGGIQY
12 TRBJ1-6 TRBV12-3/TRBV12-4 ASSLTHYNSPLH